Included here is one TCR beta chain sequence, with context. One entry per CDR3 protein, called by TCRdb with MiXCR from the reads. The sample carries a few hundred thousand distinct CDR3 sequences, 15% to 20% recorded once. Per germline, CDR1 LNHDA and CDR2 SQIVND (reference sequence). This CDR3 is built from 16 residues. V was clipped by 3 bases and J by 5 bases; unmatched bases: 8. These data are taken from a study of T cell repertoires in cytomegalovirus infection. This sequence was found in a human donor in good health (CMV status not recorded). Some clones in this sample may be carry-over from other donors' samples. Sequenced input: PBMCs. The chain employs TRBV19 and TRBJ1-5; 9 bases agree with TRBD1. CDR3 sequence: CASSISGTGTDQPQHF. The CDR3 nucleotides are TGTGCCAGTAGTATCTCCGGGACAGGGACCGATCAGCCCCAGCATTTT. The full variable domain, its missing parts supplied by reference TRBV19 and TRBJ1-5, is DGGITQSPKYLFRKEGQNVTLSCEQNLNHDAMYWYRQDPGQGLRLIYYSQIVNDFQKGDIAEGYSVSREKKESFPLTVTSAQKNPTAFYLCASSISGTGTDQPQHFGDGTRLSIL.